These 9 T cell receptor beta chains were all obtained from the same sample, sequenced in a study of early T cells in non-severe SARS-CoV-2 infection (dated by TCRdb to 2020 to 2022). Receptor libraries were prepared by 5' RACE. These reads were obtained on a NextSeq 500. Through fastp at Q25 and MiXCR, TCRdb rebuilt clones from the public reads, retaining in-frame beta chains. Entries that share a CDR3 protein sequence are merged under the most common genes and DNA. The sample includes about 55,000 distinct CDR3 sequences, with around 12% observed a single time. The ten largest clones take up roughly 3.4% of the sample. The sample consisted of whole blood. The receptors here all came from an adult who was a healthcare worker with PCR-confirmed SARS-CoV-2 infection or an uninfected control (not recorded which).

Many counts were recorded for this clonotype. This rearrangement joins TRBV2 to TRBJ1-1; no clear D gene. The germline V gene has CDR1 SNHLY and CDR2 FYNNEI. This CDR3 comprises 14 residues. V was trimmed by 8 bases and J by 5 bases, leaving 18 bases between them. CDR3 nucleotides: TGTGCCAGCGGTTTGCAGGTTCCCGGAACTGAAGCTTTCTTT. Translated, it gives CASGLQVPGTEAFF.

The V gene is TRBV6-2 or TRBV6-3, the J gene TRBJ1-4; 10 bases map to TRBD1. Looked up from germline, CDR1 is MNHEY and CDR2 is SVGEGT. V was pared by 7 bases and J by 8 bases, with 4 bases of the junction left unmatched. This CDR3 is built from 13 residues. The CDR3 sequence: CASNDRGPEKLFF. The CDR3 bases are TGTGCCAGCAATGACAGGGGGCCGGAAAAACTGTTTTTT.

This clonotype was recorded at least ten times. The chain recombines TRBV7-9 with TRBJ2-5, with D perhaps matching TRBD2 (6 bases). Germline V gives CDR1 SEHNR, CDR2 FQNEAQ (reference sequence). The ends were cut back, 2 bases at V and 4 bases at J, with 11 bases in the middle. The CDR3 covers 14 residues. The CDR3 is CASSLSTGVETQYF. CDR3 nucleotide sequence: TGTGCCAGCAGCTTAAGTACGGGGGTAGAGACCCAGTACTTC.

This clonotype has just a few counts. V and J are TRBV5-1 and TRBJ1-4, with 10 nucleotides matching TRBD1. The V and J ends lost 4 bases and 2 bases, in that order; junction bases with no gene match: 14. The CDR3 is 19 amino acids. Germline CDR1 and CDR2: SGHRS and YFSETQ. Here the CDR3 DNA reads TGCGCCAGCAGCCATCCGATCCGGGACAGGGGATTGACTAATGAAAAACTGTTTTTT. This sequence encodes CASSHPIRDRGLTNEKLFF.

The gene calls are TRBV29-1 and TRBJ1-2; a weak D match, TRBD1 (6 bases). Per the germline V gene, CDR1 is SQVTM and CDR2 is ANQGSEA. This CDR3 contains 11 residues. The germline V and J ends were trimmed by 7 bases and 8 bases, with 14 bases remaining between them. The CDR3 DNA sequence: TGCAGCGCCAGGACAGCTGTCGGCTACACCTTC. Encoded protein: CSARTAVGYTF.

This clonotype was found a few times. This rearrangement joins TRBV3-1 to TRBJ1-2; D is unresolved. The CDR3 is 15 amino acids. Germline V CDR1 and CDR2: LGHDT, YNNKEL (reference sequence). V lost 4 bases and J 4 bases, leaving 16 bases between the germline ends. The CDR3 nucleotides are TGTGCCAGCAGCCCTGGCCCGCAGGACCGCTATGGCTACACCTTC. Amino acids: CASSPGPQDRYGYTF.

This clonotype appeared many times. The chain employs TRBV6-1 and TRBJ2-1, with a possible D match to TRBD1 (6 bases). Germline lookup yields CDR1 MNHNS and CDR2 SASEGT. Trimming removed 2 bases from V and 0 bases from J, with 20 bases in between. This CDR3 comprises 19 residues. CDR3 region: CASSEKIGSRGSSYNEQFF. The CDR3 nucleotides read TGTGCCAGCAGTGAAAAAATTGGATCAAGGGGGAGCTCCTACAATGAGCAGTTCTTC.

The V gene is TRBV5-1, the J gene TRBJ2-7, with 7 bases fitting TRBD2. This CDR3 contains 15 residues. The junction had 7 bases not matched to a gene; V was cut back by 0 bases and J by 4 bases. The germline CDR1 and CDR2 sequences are SGHRS and YFSETQ. CDR3 sequence (DNA): TGCGCCAGCAGCTTGGGCGGGGGAGCCCCATACGAGCAGTACTTC. Its protein product is CASSLGGGAPYEQYF.

This clonotype was detected only a few times. The chain is built from TRBV20-1 and TRBJ2-1, with D possibly TRBD2 on 5 matching bases. Germline V gives CDR1 DFQATT, CDR2 SNEGSKA (reference sequence). Trimming cost V 0 bases and J 3 bases, with 9 bases left between them. The CDR3 covers 14 residues. The CDR3 DNA follows: TGCAGTGCTAGAGAGGGGAGCGACTACAATGAGCAGTTCTTC. Translation: CSAREGSDYNEQFF.